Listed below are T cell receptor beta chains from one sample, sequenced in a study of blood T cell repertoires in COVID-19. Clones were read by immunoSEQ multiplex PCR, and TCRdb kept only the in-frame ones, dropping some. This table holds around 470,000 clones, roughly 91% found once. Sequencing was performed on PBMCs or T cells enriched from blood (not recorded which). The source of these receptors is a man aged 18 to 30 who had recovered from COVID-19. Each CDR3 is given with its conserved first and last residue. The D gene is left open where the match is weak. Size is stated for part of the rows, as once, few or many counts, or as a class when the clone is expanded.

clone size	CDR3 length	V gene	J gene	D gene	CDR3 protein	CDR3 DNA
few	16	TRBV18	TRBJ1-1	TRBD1	CASSPYPQGADTEAFF	TGTGCCAGCTCACCTTACCCACAGGGGGCAGACACTGAAGCTTTCTTT
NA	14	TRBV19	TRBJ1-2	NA	CASSLPGEAYGYTF	TGTGCCAGTAGTCTTCCCGGGGAAGCCTATGGCTACACCTTC
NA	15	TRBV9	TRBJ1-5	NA	CASSVEAGGNQPQHF	TGTGCCAGCAGCGTGGAGGCTGGGGGCAATCAGCCCCAGCATTTT
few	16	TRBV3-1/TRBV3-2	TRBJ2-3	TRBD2	CASSRTSGRGGDTQYF	TGTGCCAGCAGCCGAACCAGCGGGAGAGGTGGAGATACGCAGTATTTT
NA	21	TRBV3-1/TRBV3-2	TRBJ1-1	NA	CASSPSPLFLGNREPNTEAFF	TGTGCCAGCAGCCCATCCCCACTATTCTTAGGTAACAGGGAACCGAACACTGAAGCTTTCTTT
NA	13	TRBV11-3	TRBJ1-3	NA	CASSLDSGNTIYF	TGTGCCAGCAGCTTAGACAGTGGAAACACCATATATTTT
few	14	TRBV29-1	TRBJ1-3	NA	CSVDRGLVVWTIYF	TGCAGCGTTGACCGGGGTTTAGTTGTTTGGACCATATATTTT
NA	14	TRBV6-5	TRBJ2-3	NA	CASSYSSRFDTQYF	TGTGCCAGCAGTTACTCGAGCCGGTTTGATACGCAGTATTTT
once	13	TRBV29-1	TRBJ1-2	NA	CSVEVPGPYGYTF	TGCAGCGTTGAAGTTCCAGGGCCCTATGGCTACACCTTC
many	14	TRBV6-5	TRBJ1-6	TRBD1	CASIGTGANSPLHF	TGTGCCAGCATAGGAACAGGGGCAAATTCACCCCTCCACTTT
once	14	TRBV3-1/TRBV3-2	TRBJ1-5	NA	CASSQAHSNQPQHF	TGTGCCAGCAGCCAAGCACACAGCAATCAGCCCCAGCATTTT
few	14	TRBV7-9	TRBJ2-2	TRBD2	CASSPGRFTGELFF	TGTGCCAGCAGCCCCGGGAGGTTCACCGGGGAGCTGTTTTTT
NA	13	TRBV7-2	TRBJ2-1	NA	CASSYDSYNEQFF	TGTGCCAGCAGCTATGACAGCTACAATGAGCAGTTCTTC
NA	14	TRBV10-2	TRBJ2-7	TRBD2	CASSELAGPYEQYF	TGCGCCAGCAGTGAACTAGCGGGACCCTACGAGCAGTACTTC
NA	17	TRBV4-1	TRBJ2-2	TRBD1	CASSQAGGRAATGELFF	TGCGCCAGCAGCCAAGCAGGGGGCAGGGCGGCCACCGGGGAGCTGTTTTTT
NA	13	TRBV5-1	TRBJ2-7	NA	CASSSRVSYEQYF	TGCGCCAGCAGCTCCAGGGTTTCCTACGAGCAGTACTTC
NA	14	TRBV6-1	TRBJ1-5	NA	CASSEGGGGQPQHF	TGTGCCAGCAGTGAAGGTGGGGGGGGACAGCCCCAGCATTTT
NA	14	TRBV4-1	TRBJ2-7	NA	CASSQDAASYEQYF	TGCGCCAGCAGCCAAGATGCGGCGAGCTACGAGCAGTACTTC
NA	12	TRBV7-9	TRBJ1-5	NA	CASRKGDQPQHF	TGTGCCAGCAGGAAAGGGGATCAGCCCCAGCATTTT
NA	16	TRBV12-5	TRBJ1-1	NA	CASGLVLGGALDEAFF	TGTGCTAGTGGTTTGGTACTGGGAGGGGCCCTCGATGAAGCTTTCTTT
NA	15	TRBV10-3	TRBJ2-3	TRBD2	CAISFSSGGSDTQYF	TGTGCCATCAGCTTTTCTAGCGGGGGGTCAGATACGCAGTATTTT
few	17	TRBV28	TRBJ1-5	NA	CASSLLGAGGSNQPQHF	TGTGCCAGCAGTTTATTAGGGGCTGGCGGAAGCAATCAGCCCCAGCATTTT
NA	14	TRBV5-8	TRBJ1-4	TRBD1	CASTPGTGNEKLFF	TGTGCCAGCACCCCCGGGACAGGGAATGAAAAACTGTTTTTT
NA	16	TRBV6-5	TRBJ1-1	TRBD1	CASSYSGGGGVAEAFF	TGTGCCAGCAGTTACTCCGGAGGGGGCGGGGTCGCTGAAGCTTTCTTT
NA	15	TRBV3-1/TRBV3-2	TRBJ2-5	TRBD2	CASSYLSSGQETQYF	TGTGCCAGCAGCTACTTGTCTAGCGGGCAAGAGACCCAGTACTTC
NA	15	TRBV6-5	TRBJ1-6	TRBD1	CASSIGQGGGSPLHF	TGTGCCAGCAGTATTGGACAGGGGGGAGGTTCACCCCTCCACTTT
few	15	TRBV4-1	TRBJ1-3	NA	CASSQDGHRADTIYF	TGCGCCAGCAGCCAAGATGGGCACAGGGCCGACACCATATATTTT
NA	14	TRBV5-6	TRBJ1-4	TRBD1	CASSWDRGGEKLFF	TGTGCCAGCAGCTGGGACAGGGGAGGTGAAAAACTGTTTTTT
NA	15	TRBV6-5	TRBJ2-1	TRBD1	CASRQRAGGYNEQFF	TGTGCCAGCAGACAAAGGGCAGGGGGCTACAATGAGCAGTTCTTC
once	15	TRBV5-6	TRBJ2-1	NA	CASSLRGYSYNEQFF	TGTGCCAGCAGCTTACGAGGATACTCCTACAATGAGCAGTTCTTC
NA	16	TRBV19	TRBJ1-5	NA	CASSIDRGASNQPQHF	TGTGCCAGTAGTATAGATCGGGGGGCTAGCAATCAGCCCCAGCATTTT
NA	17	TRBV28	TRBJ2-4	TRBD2	CASSPTGTSTAKNIQYF	TGTGCCAGCAGTCCAACCGGGACTAGTACCGCCAAAAACATTCAGTACTTC
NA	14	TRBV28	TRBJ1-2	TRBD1	CASGTPGGDYGYTF	TGTGCCAGCGGCACCCCAGGGGGCGACTATGGCTACACCTTC
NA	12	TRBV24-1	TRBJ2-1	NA	CATSFGSDEQFF	TGTGCCACCAGTTTTGGCTCCGATGAGCAGTTCTTC
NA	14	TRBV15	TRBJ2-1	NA	CATSRGTPYNEQFF	TGTGCCACCAGCAGAGGGACACCCTACAATGAGCAGTTCTTC
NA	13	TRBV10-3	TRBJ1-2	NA	CAISSDTVDGYTF	TGTGCCATCAGTTCGGACACGGTCGATGGCTACACCTTC
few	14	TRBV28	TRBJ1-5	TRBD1	CASSSGQGNQPQHF	TGTGCCAGCAGTTCGGGACAGGGCAATCAGCCCCAGCATTTT
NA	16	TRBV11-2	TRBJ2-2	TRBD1	CASSLFGTGGPGELFF	TGTGCCAGCAGCTTATTCGGGACAGGGGGCCCAGGGGAGCTGTTTTTT
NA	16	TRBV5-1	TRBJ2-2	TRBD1	CASSFQDRGHSGELFF	TGCGCCAGCAGCTTTCAGGACAGGGGGCATAGCGGGGAGCTGTTTTTT
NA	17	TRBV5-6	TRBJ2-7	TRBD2	CASSPRPAGALSYEQYF	TGTGCCAGCAGCCCTCGGCCTGCGGGAGCCCTTTCCTACGAGCAGTACTTC
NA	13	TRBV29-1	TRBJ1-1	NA	CSVDETVNTEAFF	TGCAGCGTTGATGAAACGGTGAACACTGAAGCTTTCTTT
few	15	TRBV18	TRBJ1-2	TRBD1	CASSDGTASNYGYTF	TGTGCCAGCTCGGATGGGACAGCATCTAACTATGGCTACACCTTC
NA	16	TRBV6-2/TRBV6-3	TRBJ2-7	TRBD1	CASSSPGGSTTYEQYF	TGTGCCAGCAGTTCCCCAGGGGGCTCGACGACCTACGAGCAGTACTTC
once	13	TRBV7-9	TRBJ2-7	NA	CASSLSASYEQYF	TGTGCCAGCAGCTTAAGCGCGTCCTACGAGCAGTACTTC
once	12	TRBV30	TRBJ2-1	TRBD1	CAWSGTGAEQFF	TGTGCCTGGAGTGGGACAGGGGCCGAGCAGTTCTTC
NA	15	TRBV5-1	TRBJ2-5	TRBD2	CASSLAAGVGETQYF	TGCGCCAGCAGCTTGGCAGCGGGGGTGGGAGAGACCCAGTACTTC
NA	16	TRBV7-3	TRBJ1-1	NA	CASSTTPGNAGTEAFF	TGTGCCAGCAGCACAACCCCAGGAAACGCAGGTACTGAAGCTTTCTTT
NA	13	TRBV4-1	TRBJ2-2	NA	CASSLLPTGELFF	TGCGCCAGCAGCCTCCTACCTACCGGGGAGCTGTTTTTT
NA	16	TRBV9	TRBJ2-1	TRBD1	CASSAAGQGVSNEQFF	TGTGCCAGCAGCGCCGCGGGACAGGGGGTCTCCAATGAGCAGTTCTTC
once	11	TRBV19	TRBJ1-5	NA	CASSLRGPQHF	TGTGCCAGTAGTCTGCGCGGGCCCCAGCATTTT
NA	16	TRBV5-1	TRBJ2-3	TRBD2	CASSFGDSGGTDTQYF	TGCGCCAGCAGTTTTGGAGATAGCGGGGGGACAGATACGCAGTATTTT
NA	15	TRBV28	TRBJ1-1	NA	CASERTLVRGAEAFF	TGTGCCAGCGAAAGAACCCTCGTCCGGGGGGCTGAAGCTTTCTTT
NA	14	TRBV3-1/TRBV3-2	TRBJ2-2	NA	CASSQHRNTGELFF	TGTGCCAGCAGCCAACATAGGAACACCGGGGAGCTGTTTTTT
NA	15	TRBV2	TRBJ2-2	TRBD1	CASSGQGRNTGELFF	TGTGCCAGCAGTGGACAGGGGCGGAACACCGGGGAGCTGTTTTTT
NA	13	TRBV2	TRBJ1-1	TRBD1	CASSVDRGTEAFF	TGTGCCAGCAGTGTCGACAGGGGCACTGAAGCTTTCTTT